The 4 T cell receptor beta chains below come from one sample, sequenced in a study of response to subunit inactivated influenza vaccine. From the RT-PCR reads, TCRdb called clonotypes with MiXCR, one entry per CDR3 protein. Of around 600,000 distinct CDR3 sequences in the sample, approximately 10% were seen once. The same sample was also used in a study of T cells expressing NK-cell markers. From that second work: Libraries used 5'RACE template switching adding universal primer site and UMIs.

Source: PBMCs from blood, taken on the day of vaccination. These receptors were taken from a man aged 50 or older who received an inactivated influenza vaccine.

This clonotype was counted only a few times. Written as DNA, the CDR3 is TGTGCCAGCAGACCGGGGGGGGCGCGGGAGCAGTACTTC. Protein: CASRPGGAREQYF. This chain joins TRBV6-1 and TRBJ2-7, with TRBD2 identical over 8 bases. V lost 6 bases to trimming and J lost 7 bases; unmatched junction nucleotides: 8. Germline V gene sequence: CDR1 MNHNS, CDR2 SASEGT. This CDR3 has 13 residues.

In this sample, this clonotype turned up a few times. The V gene is TRBV29-1, the J gene TRBJ2-5, with D uncertain. V was trimmed by 1 base and J by 3 bases, leaving 9 bases between them. The CDR3 spans 13 residues. Germline assignment: CDR1 SQVTM and CDR2 ANQGSEA. CDR3 in amino acids: CSVEGVMEETQYF. The CDR3 coding sequence is TGCAGCGTTGAAGGGGTAATGGAAGAGACCCAGTACTTC.

V gene TRBV7-9 combines with J gene TRBJ1-5; D may be TRBD1 (5 bases). The CDR3 sequence is 13 residues long. Germline V gene data show CDR1 as SEHNR and CDR2 as FQNEAQ (reference sequence). Trimming stripped 5 bases from V and 5 bases from J, with 10 bases between. The CDR3 spells CASSPDTHQPQHF. The CDR3 DNA reads TGTGCCAGCAGCCCGGACACACATCAGCCCCAGCATTTT.

Remarks on this clonotype: The junction differs from germline at one of its ends, possibly a read error. This chain links TRBV9 with TRBJ1-1, with no clear D. The CDR3 is made up of 14 amino acids. Germline CDR1 is SGDLS and CDR2 is YYNGEE. The CDR3: CAGSVDALSTEAFF. CDR3 DNA sequence: TGTGCCGGCAGCGTAGACGCGTTGTCCACTGAAGCTTTCTTT.